Listed below are T cell receptor beta chains from one sample, sequenced in a study of beta chain features in type 1 diabetes. Assay: immunoSEQ multiplex PCR; the TCRdb copy retains only in-frame clones and omits some. Found here are about 900,000 clones, about a sixth of them singletons; the top ten hold 0.023%. The sample taken for sequencing was naive CD4+ T cells from blood. Receptors originate from a woman aged 18-29 years in good health. Both conserved end residues are part of each CDR3. D genes are given only for firm matches. Clone size appears in some rows only: once, few, many, or a class for an expanded clone.

.,TRBJ1-3,TRBV4-2,.,TGTGCCAGCAGTCCCGTTGACAGATCTGGAAACACCATATATTTT,CASSPVDRSGNTIYF
.,TRBJ2-6,TRBV5-8,.,TGTGCCAGCAGCTTTCTCCCCTCTGGGGCCAACGTCCTGACTTTC,CASSFLPSGANVLTF
few,TRBJ2-7,TRBV7-9,TRBD1,TGTGCCAGCAGCTCTTTCCGACAGGGATCCTACGAGCAGTACTTC,CASSSFRQGSYEQYF
.,TRBJ1-2,TRBV5-6,.,TGTGCCAGCAGGTTGATTCAGGGGAACTATGGCTACACCTTC,CASRLIQGNYGYTF
.,TRBJ2-5,TRBV6-1,TRBD2,TGTGCCAACAGTGAAGCGGGACTAGAGACCCAGTACTTC,CANSEAGLETQYF
few,TRBJ2-4,TRBV5-4,TRBD2,TGTGCCAGCAGCTTAATCGGGAGGGCCGCTGGCAAAAACATTCAGTACTTC,CASSLIGRAAGKNIQYF
few,TRBJ2-3,TRBV9,TRBD1,TGTGCCAGCAGCGTAGCAGGGGGAAGCACAGATACGCAGTATTTT,CASSVAGGSTDTQYF
.,TRBJ2-7,TRBV28,TRBD1,TGTGCCAGCAGTTCCCCCGCAGGGACAGGGGAATTCGGCGAGCAGTACTTC,CASSSPAGTGEFGEQYF
few,TRBJ1-2,TRBV9,.,TGTGCCAGCAGCGTAGCTGGGGACCCCGAGGGCTACACCTTC,CASSVAGDPEGYTF
few,TRBJ2-2,TRBV21-1,.,TGTGCCAGCAGCACACCGAGTCTGGGAGTCCAGGAACCTTCGAACACCGGGGAGCTGTTTTTT,CASSTPSLGVQEPSNTGELFF
few,TRBJ2-7,TRBV18,TRBD1,TGTGCAACTGCTACCGGGACAGGGGCCGAGCAGTACTTC,CATATGTGAEQYF
.,TRBJ2-5,TRBV19,TRBD1,TGTGCCAGTAGCCGGGACAGGGTCGAAGAGACCCAGTACTTC,CASSRDRVEETQYF
few,TRBJ2-1,TRBV21-1,.,TGTGCCAGCAATGGGGACTACAATGAGCAGTTCTTC,CASNGDYNEQFF
few,TRBJ2-7,TRBV6-1,.,TGTGCCAGCACCCCCGCCCCTATAGCCGAGCAGTACTTC,CASTPAPIAEQYF
few,TRBJ2-7,TRBV10-3,TRBD2,TGTGCCATCACTAGAAGCGGGAGCTCCTACGAGCAGTACTTC,CAITRSGSSYEQYF
.,TRBJ1-5,TRBV28,.,TGTGCCAGCTGTTTGGTTGGGCAGCCCCAGCATTTT,CASCLVGQPQHF
.,TRBJ2-5,TRBV6-1,.,TGTGCCAGCAGTGAAATGGAGACTTACGGGACCCAGTACTTC,CASSEMETYGTQYF
.,TRBJ1-5,TRBV9,.,TGTGCCAGCAGCACCCGGACTGATCAGCCCCAGCATTTT,CASSTRTDQPQHF
few,TRBJ2-1,TRBV5-1,TRBD1,TGCGCCAGCAGCGTGGGGACAGGGACCTACAATGAGCAGTTCTTC,CASSVGTGTYNEQFF
few,TRBJ2-1,TRBV28,TRBD1,TGTGCCAGCTTTTCGGGACAGGGATTAAGCTCCTACAATGAGCAGTTCTTC,CASFSGQGLSSYNEQFF
.,TRBJ2-7,TRBV27,.,TGTGCCAGCAGCACCTCGCCCCAACAGCGGCCTTACGAGCAGTACTTC,CASSTSPQQRPYEQYF
few,TRBJ2-7,TRBV15,.,TGTGCCACCAGCAGAGCTGGACGGATCACCTACGAGCAGTACTTC,CATSRAGRITYEQYF
few,TRBJ2-3,TRBV7-6,.,TGTGCCAGCAGCTTAGCACCCCCAGGCACAGATACGCAGTATTTT,CASSLAPPGTDTQYF
.,TRBJ1-3,TRBV5-6,.,TGTGCCAGCAGCGGGGGAAGTTGGGACTCTGGAAACACCATATATTTT,CASSGGSWDSGNTIYF
few,TRBJ2-5,TRBV28,.,TGTGCCAGCAGTTCGCCAGGGGAATTCCAAGAGACCCAGTACTTC,CASSSPGEFQETQYF
few,TRBJ1-2,TRBV5-4,.,TGTGCCAGCAGCCTCACCTCCGGGACTAACTATGGCTACACCTTC,CASSLTSGTNYGYTF
few,TRBJ1-4,TRBV5-1,.,TGCGCCAGCACAACAGGGTTGTCTAATGAAAAACTGTTTTTT,CASTTGLSNEKLFF
.,TRBJ1-4,TRBV7-9,TRBD1,TGTGCCAGCAGCCAGGGACAGCAGACAACTAATGAAAAACTGTTTTTT,CASSQGQQTTNEKLFF
.,TRBJ2-1,TRBV19,TRBD2,TGTGCCAGTAGTAGAATGGGACTAGCGGGAGCTGAGCAGTTCTTC,CASSRMGLAGAEQFF
few,TRBJ2-3,TRBV25-1,TRBD2,TGTGCCAGCAGTACTAGCGGGAGCTTGGGAGATACGCAGTATTTT,CASSTSGSLGDTQYF
few,TRBJ2-3,TRBV7-3,TRBD1,TGTGCCAGCAGCGCGGACAGGGTGCCAGATACGCAGTATTTT,CASSADRVPDTQYF
.,TRBJ2-1,TRBV6-5,.,TGTGCCAGCAGTTGGCGGCAGGGTCCCCCCAATGAGCAGTTCTTC,CASSWRQGPPNEQFF
.,TRBJ2-3,TRBV29-1,.,TGCAGCGTTCATGTTGGGGATACGCAGTATTTT,CSVHVGDTQYF
few,TRBJ2-5,TRBV28,.,TGTGCCAGCAGTGTCCAGAACCAAGAGACCCAGTACTTC,CASSVQNQETQYF
.,TRBJ1-1,TRBV7-2,.,TGTGCCAGCAGCTTAGTAACAGCGAACACTGAAGCTTTCTTT,CASSLVTANTEAFF
few,TRBJ2-5,TRBV5-4,.,TGTGCCAGCAAAGGGTCGTACCAAGAGACCCAGTACTTC,CASKGSYQETQYF
.,TRBJ2-5,TRBV5-1,.,TGCGCCAGCAGCGCCGGACAGACGCAGTACTTC,CASSAGQTQYF
few,TRBJ2-7,TRBV5-4,TRBD1,TGTGCCAGCAGCTTGTCGTTGGGACAGGGTCGCGAGCAGTACTTC,CASSLSLGQGREQYF
few,TRBJ2-7,TRBV7-2,TRBD2,TGTGCCAGCAGCCCCCCCGGGACTACCCGCTACGAGCAGTACTTC,CASSPPGTTRYEQYF
.,TRBJ2-6,TRBV5-8,.,TGTGCCAGCAGCTCGGGGTCTGGGGCCAACGTCCTGACTTTC,CASSSGSGANVLTF
few,TRBJ2-5,TRBV6-1,TRBD2,TGTGCCAGCAGTGAATTAACTAGCGGGAGGGCGGCCCAGTACTTC,CASSELTSGRAAQYF
few,TRBJ1-4,TRBV6-5,.,TGTGCCAGCAGTTACGGGGGCTCAGCTAATGAAAAACTGTTTTTT,CASSYGGSANEKLFF
few,TRBJ2-3,TRBV7-9,.,TGTGCCAGCAGCTTAGGACAGACTTACACAGATACGCAGTATTTT,CASSLGQTYTDTQYF
.,TRBJ2-7,TRBV6-5,.,TGTGCCAGCAGTTACTCGAGGGGGTCGGGGGAGCAGTACTTC,CASSYSRGSGEQYF
few,TRBJ2-1,TRBV7-6,.,TGTGCCAGCAGCTTATCCAAGGGGCGGAATGAGCAGTTCTTC,CASSLSKGRNEQFF
few,TRBJ1-5,TRBV7-2,.,TGTGCCAGCAGCTTAGCGGGGGGGAATCAGCCCCAGCATTTT,CASSLAGGNQPQHF
few,TRBJ2-6,TRBV29-1,.,TGCAGCGTTGAAGAGGGACAAGTCTTTTCTGGGGCCAACGTCCTGACTTTC,CSVEEGQVFSGANVLTF
.,TRBJ2-7,TRBV7-9,TRBD1,TGTGCCAGCAGCCTATCCGGGACAGGGCGTTCGAGCGAGCAGTACTTC,CASSLSGTGRSSEQYF
.,TRBJ2-7,TRBV11-2,TRBD1,TGTGCCAGCAGCTTAGTGGACAGGCCCTACGAGCAGTACTTC,CASSLVDRPYEQYF
few,TRBJ2-1,TRBV6-1,TRBD2,TGTGCCAGCAAGGGACTAGCGGCCTACAATGAGCAGTTCTTC,CASKGLAAYNEQFF
.,TRBJ2-2,TRBV18,.,TGTGCCAGCTCCCCCGGACAGGGAGGGCCCTCCACCGGGGAGCTGTTTTTT,CASSPGQGGPSTGELFF
.,TRBJ2-7,TRBV28,.,TGTGCCAGCAGCCGACAGAACTACGAGCAGTACTTC,CASSRQNYEQYF
.,TRBJ2-3,TRBV7-9,TRBD2,TGTGCCAGCAGCTTAGGCGTCGCTAGCGGGAGAATTGGAACAGATACGCAGTATTTT,CASSLGVASGRIGTDTQYF
.,TRBJ2-7,TRBV25-1,TRBD1,TGTGCCAGCAGTCCCCTAGGGGACAGGGGGCACGAGCAGTACTTC,CASSPLGDRGHEQYF
few,TRBJ2-1,TRBV5-1,TRBD2,TGCGCCAGCAGCCCGCAAACTAGCGGGAGTGAGCAGTTCTTC,CASSPQTSGSEQFF
few,TRBJ1-4,TRBV7-9,TRBD1,TGTGCCAGCAGCTTGGGACAGACTAATGAAAAACTGTTTTTT,CASSLGQTNEKLFF
.,TRBJ2-7,TRBV2,TRBD2,TGTGCCAGCAGTGAAATGGGGCTAGCGGCGACCCCCTACGAGCAGTACTTC,CASSEMGLAATPYEQYF
few,TRBJ1-1,TRBV19,.,TGTGCCAGTAGTATCCTAGGCAGATCCACTGAAGCTTTCTTT,CASSILGRSTEAFF
few,TRBJ2-7,TRBV15,.,TGTGCCACCAGCAGAGTCGGACGGACCTACGAGCAGTACTTC,CATSRVGRTYEQYF